This T cell receptor beta chain was found in a study of T cell responses to AZD1222 COVID-19 vaccine. Study-level findings and limits: There were mostly white British donors and more females than males, and clonal diversity was possibly underestimated. Spike-specific TCR breadth rose after two AZD1222 doses, and depth rose as well. Repertoires were sampled only after the peak T cell response.

J lost 4 bases, V lost 3 bases, and 11 bases had no gene match. The germline CDR1 and CDR2 sequences are KGHSH and LQKENI. This CDR3 is 16 amino acids long. Researchers grouped second doses given at about 4 or about 12 weeks into one pool. Profiling relied on immunoSEQ multiplex PCR, and the TCRdb table lists in-frame clones only, not all of them. Among about 82,000 clones listed, 80% to 95% were seen once. Of note for this clone: The antigen is not known.

This receptor was taken from an adult who received the AZD1222 COVID-19 vaccine. The sequences come from peripheral blood, collected 28 days after the second AZD1222 dose. V gene TRBV18 combines with J gene TRBJ2-7; TRBD1 aligns across 8 bases. The CDR3 loop reads CASSPTGAQHFYEQYF. The CDR3 nucleotides read TGTGCCAGCTCACCGACAGGGGCCCAGCATTTTTACGAGCAGTACTTC.